The 22 T cell receptor beta chains below were found in one sample sequenced in a study of glioma-infiltrating T cells. Using RNA template, CDR3s of TCR alpha and beta were amplified with iRepertoire arm-PCR. TCRdb ran MiXCR on the multiplex PCR reads and lists one entry per CDR3 protein. The sample includes roughly 100,000 distinct CDR3 sequences, about 30% seen only once; the top ten take approximately 43%. Sequenced material: glioma tissue, nonneoplastic brain tissue, or PBMCs (not recorded which). These receptors all come from a human donor with low-grade glioma or glioblastoma, undergoing nonglioma brain surgery, or in good health (not recorded which).

The CDR3 here is CASGQTGTGLYEQYF. The CDR3 nucleotides read TGTGCCAGCGGCCAAACCGGGACAGGGTTATACGAGCAGTACTTC. This chain uses TRBV28 with TRBJ2-7, with 9 positions matching TRBD1. The CDR3 loop spans 15 amino acids. Germline CDR1 reads MDHEN; CDR2 reads SYDVKM. V lost 8 bases to trimming and J lost 4 bases; unmatched junction nucleotides: 12.

Turning to this clonotype: This may be a read error: a much more frequent sequence differs by one nucleotide. This rearrangement joins TRBV12-3 or TRBV12-4 to TRBJ2-5; 8 nucleotides line up with TRBD1. The CDR3 spans 16 residues. This CDR3 reads CVSSLVRGLSQETQYF. DNA of the CDR3: TGTGTCAGCAGTTTAGTCAGGGGGCTGTCCCAAGAGACCCAGTACTTC.

This clonotype was counted at least ten times. The chain recombines TRBV11-1 with TRBJ2-7; TRBD1 might be the D (5 bases). The CDR3 runs to 15 residues. V lost 5 bases, J lost 1 base, and 15 bases lay in between. Looked up from germline, CDR1 is SGHAT and CDR2 is FQDESV (reference sequence). This CDR3 reads CASSPLTANSYEQYF. Here the CDR3 DNA reads TGTGCCAGCAGCCCCTTGACAGCTAATTCCTACGAGCAGTACTTC.

The chain links TRBV7-2 to TRBJ1-2, with TRBD1 matching over 7 bases. This CDR3 is built from 13 residues. The V segment lost 4 bases and the J segment 2 bases; nucleotides outside the gene matches: 1. Germline-derived CDR1 and CDR2 are SGHTA and FQGNSA. For the CDR3, the DNA is TGTGCCAGCAGCTCGACAGGGAACTATGGCTACACCTTC. Its translation is CASSSTGNYGYTF.

Concerning this clonotype: With a much larger clone just one base away, this may be a read error. The rearrangement uses TRBV7-2 and TRBJ2-5, with D uncertain. The germline V gene has CDR1 SGHTA and CDR2 FQGNSA. CDR3 length equals 14 residues. Deletions cut 4 bases from V and 3 bases from J, with 12 bases between. CDR3 region: CASSYIGRKETQYF. CDR3 bases: TGTGCCAGCAGCTATATTGGGCGAAAAGAGACCCAGTACTTC.

In this sample, this clonotype turned up many times. The V gene is TRBV6-2 or TRBV6-3, the J gene TRBJ2-7; D gene ambiguous. The CDR3 consists of 12 residues. CDR1 MNHEY and CDR2 SVGEGT come from the germline V gene. The V end was cut by 4 bases, the J end by 0 bases, with 4 bases between. This CDR3 reads CASSFNSYEQYF. CDR3 nucleotides: TGTGCCAGCAGTTTTAACTCCTACGAGCAGTACTTC.

A few counts support this clonotype. The chain has TRBV29-1 and TRBJ1-5; no reliable D call. This CDR3 spans 10 amino acids. The germline CDR1 and CDR2 sequences are SQVTM and ANQGSEA. The V gene lost 6 bases and the J gene lost 4 bases, with 4 bases spanning the gap. The CDR3 protein is CSVGNQPQHF. For the CDR3, the DNA is TGCAGCGTCGGTAATCAGCCCCAGCATTTT.

This clonotype has a count of ten or more. This sequence joins TRBV28 and TRBJ2-3; tentative D call: TRBD2 (5 bases). Germline V gene lookup returns CDR1 MDHEN and CDR2 SYDVKM. Trimming removed 7 bases at V and 4 bases at J, with 15 bases between. The CDR3 length is 14 residues. Here the CDR3 reads CASIRGGSADTQYF. Here the CDR3 DNA reads TGTGCCAGCATTCGGGGTGGGTCGGCAGATACGCAGTATTTT.

V is TRBV27 and J is TRBJ2-3, with 13 bases that match TRBD2. J gave up 6 bases and V 6 bases, and 9 bases lay outside the gene matches. This CDR3 is 16 amino acids long. Germline V lookup: CDR1 MNHEY, CDR2 SMNVEV (reference sequence). CDR3 nucleotide sequence: TGTGCCAGCAGGACCGGGACTAGCGGGATGGGGGATACGCAGTATTTT. Protein product: CASRTGTSGMGDTQYF.

This clonotype was counted at least ten times. The J gene is TRBJ1-1, the V gene TRBV20-1, with D tentatively TRBD1 (5 bases). The V and J ends lost 3 bases and 2 bases respectively, with 19 bases between them. This CDR3 has 16 amino acids. Germline lookup yields CDR1 DFQATT and CDR2 SNEGSKA (reference sequence). The CDR3 sequence: CSASDQGGVKNTEAFF. CDR3 nucleotides: TGCAGTGCTAGTGATCAGGGAGGGGTGAAAAACACTGAAGCTTTCTTT.

This clonotype was seen just once. The rearrangement uses TRBV5-1 and TRBJ1-1; perhaps TRBD1 as D (5 bases). The CDR3 loop spans 15 amino acids. Between the trimmed V and J ends, which lost 0 bases and 5 bases, there was a span of 14 bases. Germline V gene sequence: CDR1 SGHRS, CDR2 YFSETQ. The CDR3 DNA reads TGCGCCAGCAGCTTGGGGAAGACAGCGGCGACTGAAGCTTTCTTT. Protein product: CASSLGKTAATEAFF. Full variable domain (rest looked up from reference TRBV5-1 and TRBJ1-1): KAGVTQTPRYLIKTRGQQVTLSCSPISGHRSVSWYQQTPGQGLQFLFEYFSETQRNKGNFPGRFSGRQFSNSRSEMNVSTLELGDSALYLCASSLGKTAATEAFFGQGTRLTVV.

CDR3 nucleotides: TGTGCCAGCAGCTTAATAAAGGCCGACGGGCAAGAGACCCAGTACTTC. It yields the protein CASSLIKADGQETQYF. J is TRBJ2-5 and V is TRBV7-3, with unresolved D. The germline V and J ends were trimmed by 1 base and 2 bases, with 14 bases remaining between them. The germline CDR1 and CDR2 sequences are SGHTA and FQGTGA. The CDR3 spans 16 residues.

This clonotype was observed at least ten times. The chain combines TRBV29-1 with TRBJ2-1; D call uncertain. V was cut by 0 bases and J by 0 bases, with 6 bases left in between. The CDR3 runs to 14 residues. Looked up from germline, CDR1 is SQVTM and CDR2 is ANQGSEA. The CDR3: CSVEDDPSYNEQFF. CDR3 sequence (DNA): TGCAGCGTTGAAGACGATCCCTCCTACAATGAGCAGTTCTTC.

This clonotype was seen only a few times. The chain is built from TRBV7-3 and TRBJ2-2; 7 bases are shared with TRBD2. The CDR3 length is 16 residues. The ends lost 3 bases at V and 7 bases at J; junction bases unmatched: 11. Germline lookup yields CDR1 SGHTA and CDR2 FQGTGA. CDR3 DNA: TGTGCCAGCAGCTTTCGAAGCGGGGCCGTAGGCGGGGAGCTGTTTTTT. It yields the protein CASSFRSGAVGGELFF.

This clonotype was counted at least ten times. The rearrangement joins TRBV4-2 to TRBJ2-1; 8 bases are shared with TRBD2. V lost 1 base to trimming and J lost 3 bases; unmatched junction nucleotides: 2. The CDR3 length is 15 residues. Germline CDR1 reads LGHNA; CDR2 reads YNFKEQ. The CDR3 protein is CASSQVLAVYNEQFF. Written as DNA, the CDR3 is TGTGCCAGCAGCCAAGTACTAGCGGTCTACAATGAGCAGTTCTTC.

This clonotype showed up many times. The gene calls are TRBV6-6 and TRBJ2-7; TRBD1 matches 10 bases. Germline loops: CDR1 MNHNY, CDR2 SVGAGI (reference sequence). This CDR3 is 15 amino acids long. Trimming took 2 bases from V and 3 from J; bases not matched to a gene: 4. The CDR3 protein is CASSYVGQGDYEQYF. The CDR3, as DNA: TGTGCCAGCAGTTACGTAGGACAGGGGGACTACGAGCAGTACTTC.

Notes on this clonotype: The junction departs from the called germline gene at one end, perhaps through a read error. The CDR3 spells CAASEAEDSNQPQHF. As DNA, the CDR3 is TGTGCCGCCAGTGAGGCAGAAGATAGCAATCAGCCCCAGCATTTT. This sequence joins TRBV24-1 and TRBJ1-5; D call uncertain. CDR1 KGHDR and CDR2 SFDVKD come from the germline V gene. This CDR3 has 15 amino acids.

With respect to this clonotype: It may be a read error: a sequence one base away is much more abundant. The chain recombines TRBV15 with TRBJ1-6, with D tentatively TRBD1 (5 bases). CDR1 LNHNV and CDR2 YYDKDF come from the germline V gene (reference sequence). The CDR3 covers 15 residues. The CDR3 loop is CAASRDPGWISPLHF. The CDR3, as DNA: TGTGCCGCCAGCAGAGATCCAGGGTGGATTTCACCCCTCCACTTT.

The chain carries TRBV4-1 and TRBJ1-5; D possibly corresponds to TRBD1 (6 bases). The CDR3 is 15 residues long. Germline loops: CDR1 MGHRA, CDR2 YSYEKL. The V gene lost 7 bases and the J gene lost 4 bases, with 17 bases spanning the gap. The CDR3 spells CASNHPGQRNQPQHF. The CDR3 coding sequence is TGCGCCAGCAACCACCCCGGACAGAGAAATCAGCCCCAGCATTTT.

This clonotype was counted between two and nine times. The chain has TRBV5-4 and TRBJ2-5; TRBD1 or TRBD2 may be the D gene (5 bases each). The length of the CDR3 is 14 residues. Germline V gene sequence: CDR1 SGHNT, CDR2 YYREEE (reference sequence). Trimming removed 9 bases at V and 4 bases at J, with 19 bases between. CDR3 residues: CATQLESRGETQYF. CDR3 in DNA: TGTGCCACCCAGCTAGAATCGAGGGGAGAGACCCAGTACTTC. Full variable domain (missing parts from reference TRBV5-4 and TRBJ2-5): ETGVTQSPTHLIKTRGQQVTLRCSSQSGHNTVSWYQQALGQGPQFIFQYYREEENGRGNFPPRFSGLQFPNYSSELNVNALELDDSALYLCATQLESRGETQYFGPGTRLLVL.

This clonotype was seen repeatedly, ten times or more. The rearrangement uses TRBV7-9 and TRBJ1-2, with 7 bases that match TRBD1. Germline trimming cut 5 bases from V and 8 bases from J; bases unmatched to any gene: 5. Germline loops: CDR1 SEHNR, CDR2 FQNEAQ (reference sequence). The CDR3 extends over 12 amino acids. The CDR3 protein is CASSVQGDGYTF. DNA of the CDR3: TGTGCCAGCAGCGTCCAGGGGGACGGCTACACCTTC.

This clonotype was observed a handful of times. This chain uses TRBV6-1 with TRBJ1-5, with 7 bases fitting TRBD1. J was trimmed by 5 bases and V by 10 bases; bases with no gene match: 8. The germline V gene encodes CDR1 MNHNS and CDR2 SASEGT. This CDR3 is 13 amino acids long. The CDR3 coding sequence is TGTGCCATCAGCCCTACAGGGGATCAGCCCCAGCATTTT. The encoded protein is CAISPTGDQPQHF.